This TCR beta chain was sequenced in a study of cytomegalovirus exposure and HLA in healthy donors. Both 60 Vbeta primers and 13 Jbeta primers went into the PCR. Data came from immunoSEQ multiplex PCR; TCRdb stores just in-frame clones and leaves some out. Of roughly 250,000 clones listed, 80% are singletons. Germline CDR1 and CDR2: SGHNT and YYREEE (reference sequence). The CDR3 runs to 14 residues. The V gene lost 2 bases and the J gene lost 2 bases, with 10 bases spanning the gap. Material: PBMCs. The source of this sequence is a girl aged 2 to 9 in good health and CMV-seronegative. The V gene is TRBV5-4, the J gene TRBJ2-5; D unclear. CDR3 in DNA: TGTGCCAGCAGCTTAACAGAGAGTCAAGAGACCCAGTACTTC. Its translation is CASSLTESQETQYF.